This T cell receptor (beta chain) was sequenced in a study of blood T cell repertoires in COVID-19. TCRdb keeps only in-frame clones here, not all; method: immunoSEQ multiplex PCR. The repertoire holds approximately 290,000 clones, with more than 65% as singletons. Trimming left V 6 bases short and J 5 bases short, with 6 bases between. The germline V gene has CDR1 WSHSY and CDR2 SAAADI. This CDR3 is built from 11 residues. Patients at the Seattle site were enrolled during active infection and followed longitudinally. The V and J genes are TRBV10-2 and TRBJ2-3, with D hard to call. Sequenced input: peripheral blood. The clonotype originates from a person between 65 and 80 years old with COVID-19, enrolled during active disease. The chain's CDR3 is CASSTLDTQYF. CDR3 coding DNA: TGCGCCAGCAGCACATTAGATACGCAGTATTTT.